This T cell receptor beta chain was obtained from a study of radiotherapy plus CTLA-4 blockade in lung cancer. Between the trimmed V and J ends, which lost 0 bases and 3 bases, there was a span of 9 bases. The CDR3 is made up of 15 amino acids. The germline CDR1 and CDR2 sequences are LNHNV and YYDKDF (reference sequence). Focal radiation plus CTLA-4 blockade with ipilimumab was administered to patients who had chemo-refractory metastatic non-small-cell lung cancer. Produced via immunoSEQ multiplex PCR; TCRdb's table is partial and in-frame only. The profile shows about 50,000 clones, around 83% of them singletons.

The starting material was peripheral blood, obtained from a patient treated with radiotherapy plus ipilimumab. The receptor's source is a human donor with non-small cell lung cancer whose response to radiotherapy plus ipilimumab could not be evaluated. The chain uses TRBV15 and TRBJ2-1; D is unresolved. The CDR3 here is CATSRDRSVYNEQFF. CDR3 DNA: TGTGCCACCAGCAGAGATAGAAGCGTCTACAATGAGCAGTTCTTC. Full variable domain (rest looked up from reference TRBV15 and TRBJ2-1): DAMVIQNPRYQVTQFGKPVTLSCSQTLNHNVMYWYQQKSSQAPKLLFHYYDKDFNNEADTPDNFQSRRPNTSFCFLDIRSPGLGDTAMYLCATSRDRSVYNEQFFGPGTRLTVL.